These T cell receptor beta chains were read from a single sample in a study of OX40 agonist ivuxolimab in advanced cancers. Produced via immunoSEQ multiplex PCR; TCRdb's table is partial and in-frame only. Seen here are roughly 92,000 clones, 92% observed once, and the top ten hold 3% to 3.5%. The sequenced sample was CD4+ or CD8+ T cells sorted from blood, obtained in a trial of the OX40 agonist ivuxolimab. These receptor sequences come from an adult with an advanced solid tumor such as melanoma, head and neck, liver or kidney cancer. Both conserved end residues are part of each CDR3. The D gene is left open where the match is weak. Where a row states a size, it is once, few, many or the class of an expanded clone; other rows omit it.

d_gene: TRBD1; abundance: -; v_gene: TRBV7-9; j_gene: TRBJ2-5; CDR3aa: CASSRDRDGETQYF; CDR3nt: TGTGCCAGCAGCCGGGACAGGGACGGGGAGACCCAGTACTTC
d_gene: -; abundance: -; v_gene: TRBV7-9; j_gene: TRBJ2-7; CDR3aa: CASSLEVGAAEQYF; CDR3nt: TGTGCCAGCAGCTTAGAGGTAGGGGCGGCCGAGCAGTACTTC
d_gene: TRBD1; abundance: -; v_gene: TRBV29-1; j_gene: TRBJ1-3; CDR3aa: CSAAGQFPSGNTIYF; CDR3nt: TGCAGCGCTGCGGGACAGTTCCCCTCTGGAAACACCATATATTTT
d_gene: -; abundance: -; v_gene: TRBV27; j_gene: TRBJ2-7; CDR3aa: CASSLRGVTREQYF; CDR3nt: TGTGCCAGCAGTCTGCGGGGTGTTACGCGCGAGCAGTACTTC
d_gene: -; abundance: once; v_gene: TRBV14; j_gene: TRBJ1-2; CDR3aa: CASSLDRYGYTF; CDR3nt: TGTGCCAGCAGCCTAGACCGCTATGGCTACACCTTC
d_gene: -; abundance: -; v_gene: TRBV4-1; j_gene: TRBJ1-1; CDR3aa: CASSQAAFNTEAFF; CDR3nt: TGCGCCAGCAGCCAAGCGGCCTTCAACACTGAAGCTTTCTTT
d_gene: -; abundance: -; v_gene: TRBV6-5; j_gene: TRBJ1-2; CDR3aa: CASSGPTGLGYGYTF; CDR3nt: TGTGCCAGCAGTGGCCCCACGGGATTGGGCTATGGCTACACCTTC
d_gene: -; abundance: -; v_gene: TRBV7-9; j_gene: TRBJ1-1; CDR3aa: CASSRTDRLNTEAFF; CDR3nt: TGTGCCAGCAGCCGCACAGACAGGCTGAACACTGAAGCTTTCTTT
d_gene: -; abundance: -; v_gene: TRBV27; j_gene: TRBJ1-1; CDR3aa: CASSSRVGTEAFF; CDR3nt: TGTGCCAGCAGTTCCAGGGTGGGCACTGAAGCTTTCTTT
d_gene: -; abundance: -; v_gene: TRBV21-1; j_gene: TRBJ1-5; CDR3aa: CASSKWGEGNGNQPQHF; CDR3nt: -
d_gene: TRBD2; abundance: once; v_gene: TRBV7-6; j_gene: TRBJ2-7; CDR3aa: CASSSGTSLYEQYF; CDR3nt: TGTGCCAGCAGCTCCGGGACTAGCCTCTACGAGCAGTACTTC
d_gene: -; abundance: -; v_gene: TRBV29-1; j_gene: TRBJ2-7; CDR3aa: CSVEFLAIRGSYEQYF; CDR3nt: TGCAGCGTTGAATTTCTAGCGATAAGGGGCTCCTACGAGCAGTACTTC
d_gene: TRBD1; abundance: -; v_gene: TRBV9; j_gene: TRBJ1-1; CDR3aa: CASSPPTGDNTEAFF; CDR3nt: TGTGCCAGCAGCCCTCCGACAGGGGACAACACTGAAGCTTTCTTT
d_gene: TRBD2; abundance: -; v_gene: TRBV7-2; j_gene: TRBJ2-1; CDR3aa: CASRVTGGPYNEQFF; CDR3nt: TGTGCCAGCAGGGTCACGGGGGGGCCCTACAATGAGCAGTTCTTC
d_gene: TRBD1; abundance: -; v_gene: TRBV18; j_gene: TRBJ2-1; CDR3aa: CASSPAGTGPYNEQFF; CDR3nt: TGTGCCAGCTCACCTGCCGGGACAGGGCCCTACAATGAGCAGTTCTTC
d_gene: -; abundance: -; v_gene: TRBV27; j_gene: TRBJ1-2; CDR3aa: CASSLFGRAMGYTF; CDR3nt: TGTGCCAGCAGTTTATTCGGCAGGGCTATGGGCTACACCTTC
d_gene: -; abundance: once; v_gene: TRBV5-1; j_gene: TRBJ1-3; CDR3aa: CASSQSSGNTIYF; CDR3nt: TGCGCCAGCAGCCAGAGCTCTGGAAACACCATATATTTT
d_gene: -; abundance: -; v_gene: TRBV9; j_gene: TRBJ1-5; CDR3aa: CASSVGGGANQPQHF; CDR3nt: TGTGCCAGCAGCGTAGGTGGCGGGGCTAATCAGCCCCAGCATTTT
d_gene: -; abundance: once; v_gene: TRBV18; j_gene: TRBJ1-4; CDR3aa: CASSPLGQGGEKLFF; CDR3nt: TGTGCCAGCTCACCCTTAGGGCAGGGTGGCGAAAAACTGTTTTTT
d_gene: TRBD2; abundance: -; v_gene: TRBV14; j_gene: TRBJ2-3; CDR3aa: CASSRTSGRVDTQYF; CDR3nt: TGTGCCAGCAGCCGGACTAGCGGGAGGGTGGATACGCAGTATTTT
d_gene: -; abundance: -; v_gene: TRBV7-9; j_gene: TRBJ2-2; CDR3aa: CASSLGSTGELFF; CDR3nt: TGTGCCAGCAGCTTAGGCAGCACCGGGGAGCTGTTTTTT
d_gene: TRBD2; abundance: once; v_gene: TRBV7-9; j_gene: TRBJ2-5; CDR3aa: CASSSTGTSGDGAQYF; CDR3nt: TGTGCCAGCAGCTCCACCGGGACTAGCGGGGATGGGGCCCAGTACTTC
d_gene: TRBD1; abundance: -; v_gene: TRBV18; j_gene: TRBJ1-2; CDR3aa: CASSPPDRPYGYTF; CDR3nt: TGTGCCAGCTCACCACCGGACAGGCCTTATGGCTACACCTTC
d_gene: -; abundance: -; v_gene: TRBV4-1; j_gene: TRBJ2-7; CDR3aa: CASSQEGGTPYEQYF; CDR3nt: TGCGCCAGCAGCCAAGAGGGAGGTACCCCATACGAGCAGTACTTC
d_gene: TRBD1; abundance: -; v_gene: TRBV5-4; j_gene: TRBJ1-2; CDR3aa: CASSFRTGGYGYTF; CDR3nt: TGTGCCAGCAGCTTCCGGACAGGGGGGTATGGCTACACCTTC
d_gene: TRBD2; abundance: once; v_gene: TRBV4-1; j_gene: TRBJ2-3; CDR3aa: CASSQDNRAGEQYF; CDR3nt: TGCGCCAGCAGCCAAGATAATCGAGCGGGAGAGCAGTATTTT
d_gene: -; abundance: -; v_gene: TRBV6-5; j_gene: TRBJ1-1; CDR3aa: CASSGATEAFF; CDR3nt: TGTGCCAGCAGCGGGGCCACTGAAGCTTTCTTT
d_gene: TRBD2; abundance: -; v_gene: TRBV5-5; j_gene: TRBJ2-7; CDR3aa: CASSLERTSGRDRQYF; CDR3nt: TGTGCCAGCAGCTTGGAAAGGACTAGCGGGAGGGACCGGCAGTACTTC
d_gene: -; abundance: -; v_gene: TRBV6-6; j_gene: TRBJ1-1; CDR3aa: CASIRQGGATEAFF; CDR3nt: TGTGCCAGCATTCGGCAAGGGGGAGCCACTGAAGCTTTCTTT
d_gene: -; abundance: -; v_gene: TRBV15; j_gene: TRBJ2-3; CDR3aa: CATSRDGADTQYF; CDR3nt: TGTGCCACCAGCAGAGACGGTGCAGATACGCAGTATTTT
d_gene: TRBD1; abundance: few; v_gene: TRBV4-1; j_gene: TRBJ1-5; CDR3aa: CASSPGQGAGQPQHF; CDR3nt: TGCGCCAGCAGCCCAGGACAGGGGGCAGGTCAGCCCCAGCATTTT
d_gene: -; abundance: -; v_gene: TRBV2; j_gene: TRBJ1-1; CDR3aa: CASMNTEAFF; CDR3nt: TGTGCCAGCATGAACACTGAAGCTTTCTTT
d_gene: TRBD1; abundance: -; v_gene: TRBV4-1; j_gene: TRBJ2-3; CDR3aa: CASSQLSPGQGRADTQYF; CDR3nt: TGCGCCAGCAGCCAGTTATCCCCGGGACAGGGCAGAGCAGATACGCAGTATTTT
d_gene: TRBD2; abundance: -; v_gene: TRBV9; j_gene: TRBJ2-1; CDR3aa: CASSVAGGVVDTPFF; CDR3nt: TGTGCCAGCAGCGTAGCCGGGGGGGTTGTAGACACTCCGTTCTTC
d_gene: TRBD2; abundance: -; v_gene: TRBV13; j_gene: TRBJ2-7; CDR3aa: CAGQLAGSYEQYF; CDR3nt: TGTGCCGGCCAACTAGCGGGATCTTACGAGCAGTACTTC
d_gene: -; abundance: -; v_gene: TRBV28; j_gene: TRBJ2-5; CDR3aa: CASTYQGGETQYF; CDR3nt: TGTGCCAGCACTTACCAGGGGGGAGAGACCCAGTACTTC
d_gene: -; abundance: -; v_gene: TRBV9; j_gene: TRBJ2-1; CDR3aa: CASSVAPSDEQFF; CDR3nt: TGTGCCAGCAGCGTAGCTCCCTCGGATGAGCAGTTCTTC
d_gene: -; abundance: -; v_gene: TRBV18; j_gene: TRBJ2-1; CDR3aa: CASSPTTGGRDGNNEQFF; CDR3nt: TGTGCCAGCTCACCCACCACCGGGGGCCGGGACGGAAACAATGAGCAGTTCTTC